This entry is about one T cell receptor beta chain. Its cognate antigen is unknown. This specimen belongs to a study of T-cell memory formation after mild COVID-19. Study-wide findings and caveats: Among clones peaking at day 37 in the second wave, SARS-CoV-2 specificity remained unconfirmed.

Germline V gene lookup returns CDR1 SQVTM and CDR2 ANQGSEA. The CDR3 sequence is 15 residues long. V lost 3 bases to trimming and J lost 1 base, with 12 bases between them. TCRdb re-called the 5' RACE reads with MiXCR, one entry per CDR3 protein. Of around 390,000 distinct CDR3 sequences listed, more than 15% are singletons. Sequencing used PBMCs or a T cell subset sorted from them (not recorded which). This rearrangement joins TRBV29-1 to TRBJ1-4; no clear D gene. The receptor was derived from a man between 18 and 29 years old who had mild COVID-19 (a few samples of this study predate the infection). Cell type and time point are not known. Here the CDR3 reads CSVESKGGTNEKLFF. The CDR3 DNA sequence: TGCAGCGTTGAGAGTAAGGGAGGAACTAATGAAAAACTGTTTTTT. Full variable domain (remainder filled in from reference TRBV29-1 and TRBJ1-4): SAVISQKPSRDICQRGTSLTIQCQVDSQVTMMFWYRQQPGQSLTLIATANQGSEATYESGFVIDKFPISRPNLTFSTLTVSNMSPEDSSIYLCSVESKGGTNEKLFFGSGTQLSVL.